This T cell receptor (beta chain) stems from a study of CXCR3-negative and CXCR3-positive naive CD8 T cells. Study in general: Each library gave roughly 1.6 +/- 0.3 million of roughly 130 million TRB reads. Whole-study results and caveats: CXCR3 expression dropped partially after cryopreservation, and most assays relied on fresh PBMCs. Naive cells with CXCR3 showed TRB CDR3s that were more hydrophobic than those in CXCR3-negative naive cells.

TRB cDNA was prepared as libraries by UMI-labeled 5' RACE. TCRdb reprocessed the 5' RACE reads and stores each CDR3 protein as one record, lacking DNA. Its table lists some 150,000 distinct CDR3 sequences. CD45RO-CCR7+CD27+CD95- cells counted as naive CD8+ T cells. Remarks on this clonotype: Antigen: not known.

The germline gives CDR1 SGHAT, CDR2 FQNNGV. This CDR3 is 12 amino acids long. The TCR was taken from a human donor in good health. Some clones in this sample may be carry-over from other donors' samples. The chain has TRBV11-2 and TRBJ1-1. Sequenced input: naive CXCR3+ CD8+ T cells from blood. The subset: CD45RO-CCR7+CD27+CD95- naive CD8+ T cells expressing CXCR3 (TNR3+). CDR3 residues: CASQQGISEAFF.